This note documents a single T cell receptor beta chain sequence. Antigen specificity is unknown. The PCR was carried out with 60 Vbeta primers and 13 Jbeta primers. Per the original methods: The count from a later analysis was tens of millions of unique TCR beta chains, some 9.9 million of them shared. Profiling relied on immunoSEQ multiplex PCR, and the TCRdb table lists in-frame clones only, not all of them. V, J and clone size reflect that table, while D and trimming were determined from the DNA. The sample has approximately 170,000 clones; approximately 80% are singletons. The data were obtained in a study of cytomegalovirus exposure and HLA in healthy donors. Study details: An earlier analysis identified some 110 million unique TCR beta sequences in some 170 million T cells.

The CDR3 runs to 15 residues. V lost 3 bases, J lost 0 bases, and 4 bases stayed unmatched. CDR1 and CDR2 from the germline V gene are SGHTA and FQGNSA. Every donor was a healthy person donating bone marrow. Study-level points and caveats: Later analysis placed DRB1 highest and HLA-C lowest in TCR association rates, which differed by HLA locus.

The genes are TRBV7-2 and TRBJ2-7; 8 bases are a match to TRBD2. The sequencing sample was made of PBMCs. The origin of this receptor is a female donor in good health and CMV-seronegative. CDR3 nucleotide sequence: TGTGCCAGCAGCTTGGGGGGACTAGTCTCCTACGAGCAGTACTTC. Its translation: CASSLGGLVSYEQYF.